This TCR beta chain was identified in a study of cytomegalovirus exposure and HLA in healthy donors. Notes on the study in general: In terms of immune exposure information, only CMV serostatus was available. It was reported that the classifier diagnosed cytomegalovirus status with high specificity and sensitivity in both the original and validation cohorts.

The CDR3 spans 15 residues. After removal of 4 bases from V and 1 base from J, the junction contained 6 bases not matched to a gene. CDR1 and CDR2 (germline): SGHKS, YYEKEE (reference sequence). Comments on this clone: Its matching antigen is unknown.

Primers for the PCR totalled 60 Vbeta and 13 Jbeta. Data came from immunoSEQ multiplex PCR; TCRdb stores just in-frame clones and leaves some out. The sample records 110,000 to 150,000 clones, about four fifths being singletons. The source material was PBMCs. The sequence came from a middle-aged man in good health and CMV-seronegative. The V and J genes are TRBV5-5 and TRBJ2-7, with 9 bases fitting TRBD2. DNA for the CDR3: TGTGCCAGCAGCCCCGGACTAGCGTTTTCCTACGAGCAGTACTTC. Translation: CASSPGLAFSYEQYF.